This TCR beta chain was captured in a study of regulatory T cells in long-lasting Graves disease. Study outcomes and limitations: The study found TRBV28, TRBJ1-2 and TRBJ2-5 favored in persistent disease.

Libraries of TCR beta came from iRepertoire HTBI primers plus Arm-PCR of CDR3 regions. TCRdb passed the multiplex PCR reads through MiXCR, listing each CDR3 protein once. This table has a few hundred thousand distinct CDR3 sequences, approximately 10% appearing once. This clonotype was recorded a few times. As yet, its antigen is unknown. Germline V lookup: CDR1 DFQATT, CDR2 SNEGSKA (reference sequence). The CDR3 runs to 14 residues. V shed 3 bases and J shed 0 bases, with 9 bases lying between them. Sample time point: newly diagnosed GD, antithyroid drugs for less than 3 months. The authors made the TCR library using RNA they extracted from PBMCs. These data were also reused for a study on T cells in Graves' hyperthyroidism and ophthalmopathy. As that study records: Newly diagnosed hyperthyroidism patients aged 18 to 65 years had disease lasting under 2 months.

The TCR originated in a woman between 18 and 30 years old with Graves disease. The rearrangement joins TRBV20-1 to TRBJ1-3; the D gene is possibly TRBD1 (5 bases). Sequencing used peripheral blood mononuclear cells (PBMCs), obtained at new diagnosis, from a patient treated with antithyroid drugs. CDR3 loop: CSARGLRSGNTIYF. The CDR3 nucleotides read TGCAGTGCTAGGGGACTCCGCTCTGGAAACACCATATATTTT.